Below, 15 T cell receptor beta chains from the same sample are listed, as sequenced in a study of shared clonotypes between healthy human individuals. Naive CD8 cells lacked CD45RO and underwent positive selection for CCR7, leaving out terminally differentiated effector memory CD45RA+ cells. Repertoires were generated with immunoSEQ multiplex PCR, while TCRdb's copy carries only in-frame clones and drops some. The sample gives about 1.9 million clones, 85% to 95% of which show up once; around 1.8% is in the top ten. The sequenced material came from naive CD8+ T cells from PBMCs. The receptors derive from a young man in good health. Some clones in this sample may be carry-over from other donors' samples.

This clone was observed once. This chain uses TRBV7-8 with TRBJ2-5; D ambiguous. The V end lost 3 bases, the J end lost 5 bases, and 7 bases lay between the germline ends. The CDR3 sequence is 12 residues long. Germline V gene sequence: CDR1 SGHVS, CDR2 FQNEAQ. The CDR3 region is CASSFRVETQYF. The CDR3 region has the DNA TGTGCCAGCAGCTTTAGGGTTGAGACCCAGTACTTC.

Notes on this clone: At one of its ends the junction is not consistent with the germline gene, which may arise from a read error. V and J are TRBV9 and TRBJ1-3; D call uncertain. Germline lookup yields CDR1 SGDLS and CDR2 YYNGEE. The CDR3 contains 15 residues. The CDR3 protein is CASCVGSQLGNTIYF. CDR3 in DNA: TGTGCCAGCTGCGTTGGGAGTCAACTTGGAAACACCATATATTTT.

V usage is TRBV15 and J usage is TRBJ1-1; the D is unclear. This CDR3 contains 15 residues. V was trimmed by 1 base and J by 1 base, leaving 10 bases between them. Germline CDR1 LNHNV, CDR2 YYDKDF (reference sequence). The CDR3 coding sequence is TGTGCCACCAGCAGAGTAGCGGTAGGGAACACTGAAGCTTTCTTT. It encodes CATSRVAVGNTEAFF.

This chain uses TRBV9 with TRBJ2-1; 8 nucleotides match TRBD2. Germline V lookup: CDR1 SGDLS, CDR2 YYNGEE. The CDR3 loop spans 14 amino acids. The V gene end was trimmed by 6 bases and the J gene end by 6 bases; junction bases not matched to a gene: 8. This chain's CDR3 is CASTSGAGVNEQFF. Here the CDR3 DNA reads TGTGCCAGCACCTCTGGAGCGGGAGTCAATGAGCAGTTCTTC.

The V and J genes are TRBV28 and TRBJ2-3, with 8 bases fitting TRBD2. The CDR3 consists of 14 residues. Trimming at V came to 7 bases and at J to 5 bases, leaving 8 bases not matched to a gene. Germline V lookup: CDR1 MDHEN, CDR2 SYDVKM. Here the CDR3 DNA reads TGTGCCAGCACCCCAGCGGGAGAGGAAGATACGCAGTATTTT. It is translated as CASTPAGEEDTQYF.

The V call is TRBV19, the J call TRBJ2-3, with a tentative D call TRBD2 (6 bases). The V and J ends lost 9 bases and 1 base respectively, with 17 bases between them. Germline V gene data show CDR1 as LNHDA and CDR2 as SQIVND (reference sequence). The CDR3 sequence is 15 residues long. The CDR3, as DNA: TGTGCCAGCGAGCCCGGCGGCGGGGGCACAGATACGCAGTATTTT. The encoded protein is CASEPGGGGTDTQYF.

The chain carries TRBV28 and TRBJ2-7; D call uncertain. The V gene's germline CDR1 is MDHEN and CDR2 SYDVKM. The CDR3 contains 12 residues. V dropped 7 bases and J dropped 5 bases, with 12 bases sitting between them. The chain's CDR3 is CASKTDYDEQYF. In DNA form, the CDR3 reads TGTGCCAGCAAAACCGATTACGACGAGCAGTACTTC.

This clone was counted once. The chain is built from TRBV4-3 and TRBJ1-2; the match to TRBD1 covers 7 bases. The CDR3 length is 15 residues. Losses at the gene ends were 4 bases for V and 0 bases for J; bases not matched to a gene: 5. CDR1 LGHNA and CDR2 YSLEER come from the germline V gene. The CDR3 loop reads CASSPRQGTNYGYTF. The CDR3 DNA reads TGCGCCAGCAGCCCCCGACAGGGCACTAACTATGGCTACACCTTC.

This rearrangement joins TRBV4-1 to TRBJ2-7; 8 bases align to TRBD1. Germline CDR1 is MGHRA and CDR2 is YSYEKL. Trimming took 4 bases from V and 2 from J; bases not matched to a gene: 7. The CDR3 extends over 15 amino acids. Written as DNA, the CDR3 is TGCGCCAGCAGCCCACAGGGGGGACCGCCCTACGAGCAGTACTTC. As protein: CASSPQGGPPYEQYF.

The CDR3 sequence is CASRPNGPRQYF. CDR3 in DNA: TGTGCCAGCAGGCCCAATGGGCCTAGGCAGTACTTC. The rearrangement uses TRBV5-8 and TRBJ2-7; D is unclear. CDR1 and CDR2 from the germline V gene are SGHTS and YDEGEE. V was shortened by 5 bases and J by 9 bases, with 15 bases between the two germline ends. This CDR3 spans 12 amino acids.

This clone has more than one count but fewer than ten. The chain uses TRBV5-6 and TRBJ2-7; TRBD2 matches at 10 bases. The V segment lost 2 bases and the J segment 6 bases; nucleotides outside the gene matches: 5. CDR3 length: 14 amino acids. The germline V gene has CDR1 SGHDT and CDR2 YYEEEE. CDR3 sequence (DNA): TGTGCCAGCAGCTTATCTAGCGGGAGAAGCGAGCAGTACTTC. Translating gives CASSLSSGRSEQYF.

This rearrangement joins TRBV5-8 to TRBJ2-7, with a possible D match to TRBD1 (6 bases). The V and J ends lost 4 bases and 0 bases respectively, with 17 bases between them. Germline V lookup: CDR1 SGHTS, CDR2 YDEGEE. The CDR3 is 16 amino acids. The DNA of the CDR3 is TGTGCCAGCAGCCTACCTGGAGCCAGGGGCTCCTACGAGCAGTACTTC. Protein: CASSLPGARGSYEQYF.

V gene TRBV27 combines with J gene TRBJ1-2, with a possible D match to TRBD1 (6 bases). Trimming cost V 3 bases and J 4 bases, with 18 bases left between them. Germline CDR1 reads MNHEY; CDR2 reads SMNVEV (reference sequence). The CDR3 totals 16 residues. CDR3 nucleotide sequence: TGTGCCAGCAGTTTTATGGATGGAGGGGGAATCTATGGCTACACCTTC. Amino acids: CASSFMDGGGIYGYTF.

The chain recombines TRBV28 with TRBJ2-7; TRBD1 matches 7 bases. The germline V gene has CDR1 MDHEN and CDR2 SYDVKM. The length of the CDR3 is 15 residues. V was clipped by 8 bases and J by 5 bases; unmatched bases: 15. The CDR3 protein is CASDNYVGQVNEQYF. CDR3 bases: TGTGCCAGCGATAATTATGTAGGACAGGTCAACGAGCAGTACTTC.

The CDR3 spells CASSPTSGQETQYF. The CDR3 DNA sequence: TGTGCCAGCAGCCCGACTAGCGGCCAAGAGACCCAGTACTTC. V gene TRBV13 combines with J gene TRBJ2-5; 9 positions match TRBD2. The V gene's germline CDR1 is PRHDT and CDR2 FYEKMQ (reference sequence). The CDR3 covers 14 residues. With V trimmed by 5 bases and J by 1 base, 2 bases remained unmatched.